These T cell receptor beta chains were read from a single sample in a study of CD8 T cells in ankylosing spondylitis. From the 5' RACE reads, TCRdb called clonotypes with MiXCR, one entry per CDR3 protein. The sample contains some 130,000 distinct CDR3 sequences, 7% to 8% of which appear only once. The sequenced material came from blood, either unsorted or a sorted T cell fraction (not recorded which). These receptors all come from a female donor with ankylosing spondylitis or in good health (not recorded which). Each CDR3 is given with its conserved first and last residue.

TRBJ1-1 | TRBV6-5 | CASSYSISANTEAFF
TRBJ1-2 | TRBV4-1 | CASSRARYGYTF
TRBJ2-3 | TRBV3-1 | CASSQALDNAQYF
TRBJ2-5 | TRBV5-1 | CASSFPSGGIQETQYF
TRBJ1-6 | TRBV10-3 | CAISTTGRNSPLHF
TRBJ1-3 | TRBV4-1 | CASSPRLDGSGNTIYF
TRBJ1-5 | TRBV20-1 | CSARDGGVGQPQHF
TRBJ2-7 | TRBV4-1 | CASSQLGLPFSEQYF
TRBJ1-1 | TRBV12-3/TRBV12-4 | CASSPTGDRTEAFF
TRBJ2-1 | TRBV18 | CASSPQKFEQFF
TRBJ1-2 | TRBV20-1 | CSAIPLSRTGTYGYTF